The present entry profiles one T cell receptor (beta chain) with its context. Clones were sequenced by immunoSEQ multiplex PCR, and TCRdb holds only the in-frame ones, with some missing. The table has 70,000 to 75,000 clones, 94% seen once; the top ten hold roughly 3%. This sample was included in a study of control samples from healthy donors and cancer patients. V gave up 7 bases and J gave up 1 base, with 16 bases separating them. CDR1 SNHLY and CDR2 FYNNEI come from the germline V gene. The CDR3 consists of 15 residues. The sequence was collected from a woman aged 30 to 39 in good health. Material: blood. This chain joins TRBV2 and TRBJ2-5; D is ambiguous. The CDR3 spells CASNKDPNFQETQYF. The CDR3 DNA sequence: TGTGCCAGCAACAAGGATCCCAATTTCCAAGAGACCCAGTACTTC.